This T cell receptor beta chain was observed in a study of long-term antiretroviral therapy in people with HIV. Points on this clone: What it recognizes is unknown.

Germline V lookup: CDR1 SGHAT, CDR2 FQNNGV. The CDR3 covers 12 residues. V lost 5 bases and J 2 bases, leaving 6 bases between the germline ends. Researchers report immunoSEQ v3.0 was run at survey level. The repertoire was sequenced with immunoSEQ multiplex PCR; TCRdb's copy has only in-frame clones and lacks some. The profile covers 30,000 to 40,000 clones, with roughly three quarters appearing a single time and 3.2% taken by the ten largest. General study points: HIV repertoire CDR3 lengths ranged less widely than those of controls.

Sequencing used unsorted PBMCs, obtained 1.9 years after starting antiretroviral therapy. The sequence derives from a young man with HIV. V usage is TRBV11-2 and J usage is TRBJ1-1; D is unresolved. CDR3 DNA sequence: TGTGCCAGCAGCAAGGTTAACACTGAAGCTTTCTTT. Encoded protein: CASSKVNTEAFF.